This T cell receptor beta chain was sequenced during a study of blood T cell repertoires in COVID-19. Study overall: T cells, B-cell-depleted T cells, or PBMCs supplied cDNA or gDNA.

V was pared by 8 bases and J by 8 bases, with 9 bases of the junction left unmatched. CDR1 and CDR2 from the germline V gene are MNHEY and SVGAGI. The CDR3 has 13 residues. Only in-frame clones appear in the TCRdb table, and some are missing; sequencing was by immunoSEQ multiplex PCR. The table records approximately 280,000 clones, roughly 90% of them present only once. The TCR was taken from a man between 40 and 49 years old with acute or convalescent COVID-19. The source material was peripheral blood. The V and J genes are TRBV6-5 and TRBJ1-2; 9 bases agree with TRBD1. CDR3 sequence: CASVNRGRDGYTF. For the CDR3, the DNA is TGTGCCAGCGTTAACAGGGGGCGCGACGGCTACACCTTC.